A selection of T cell receptor beta chains follows, all from one sample in a study of blood T cell repertoires in COVID-19. Repertoires were generated with immunoSEQ multiplex PCR, while TCRdb's copy carries only in-frame clones and drops some. The data hold 25,000 to 30,000 clones, with roughly 83% observed a single time. Sequencing was carried out using peripheral blood. These receptors all come from a man older than 75 with active COVID-19. CDR3s include the opening cysteine and the closing phenylalanine or tryptophan. The D gene is left open where the match is weak. Part of the rows lack a size; the others show once, few, many or a class for expanded clones.

13 . TRBJ1-3 TRBV19 . CASKRQERNTIYF TGTGCCAGTAAACGACAGGAAAGAAACACCATATATTTT
13 . TRBJ1-1 TRBV29-1 . CSVEGGVATEAFF TGCAGCGTTGAAGGCGGAGTTGCCACTGAAGCTTTCTTT
16 . TRBJ2-6 TRBV7-9 . CASRSHEVAGANVLTF TGTGCCAGCAGAAGCCATGAAGTTGCTGGGGCCAACGTCCTGACTTTC
15 . TRBJ1-3 TRBV5-5 TRBD1 CASSAQGISGNTIYF TGTGCCAGCAGCGCACAGGGGATTTCTGGAAACACCATATATTTT
15 . TRBJ2-1 TRBV10-3 . CAISATGQLYNEQFF TGTGCCATCAGTGCTACAGGACAATTATACAATGAGCAGTTCTTC
16 . TRBJ2-3 TRBV3-1/TRBV3-2 TRBD2 CASSITGTSGGASRNF TGTGCCAGCAGCATCACCGGGACTAGCGGGGGGGCCAGCAGAAATTTT
16 . TRBJ2-3 TRBV23-1 TRBD1 CASSQQRTGTPDTQYF TGCGCCAGCAGTCAACAAAGGACAGGAACCCCAGATACGCAGTATTTT
13 . TRBJ2-5 TRBV7-6 TRBD2 CASSRAGQETQYF TGTGCCAGCAGCCGAGCGGGGCAAGAGACCCAGTACTTC
14 . TRBJ2-7 TRBV5-4 . CASSAPTGNYEQYF TGTGCCAGCAGCGCGCCGACTGGAAACTACGAGCAGTACTTC
12 . TRBJ1-2 TRBV6-5 . CASSRGGVAYTF TGTGCCAGCAGTCGCGGGGGGGTTGCCTACACCTTC
13 . TRBJ2-7 TRBV15 . CATSSLQGYEQYF TGTGCCACCAGCAGTCTACAGGGTTACGAGCAGTACTTC
14 few TRBJ1-2 TRBV5-6 TRBD1 CASSPPGQVLGYTF TGTGCCAGCAGCCCGCCGGGACAGGTTCTCGGCTACACCTTC
13 . TRBJ2-7 TRBV5-4 TRBD1 CASSRGQNYEQYF TGTGCCAGCAGCCGGGGACAGAACTACGAGCAGTACTTC
13 . TRBJ2-7 TRBV29-1 . CSVSSSPTYEQYF TGCAGCGTTTCTTCTAGCCCCACCTACGAGCAGTACTTC
13 . TRBJ2-5 TRBV10-3 TRBD2 CAIKPAGGETQYF TGTGCCATCAAACCAGCGGGGGGGGAGACCCAGTACTTC
16 once TRBJ1-3 TRBV25-1 . CASSEYSSLSGNTIYF TGTGCCAGCAGTGAATATAGCAGCCTCTCTGGAAACACCATATATTTT
14 . TRBJ1-5 TRBV6-6 . CASSYMESNQPQHF TGTGCCAGCAGTTACATGGAGAGCAATCAGCCCCAGCATTTT
12 . TRBJ2-5 TRBV30 . CAWGSRGETQYF TGTGCCTGGGGCTCTAGAGGGGAGACCCAGTACTTC
15 . TRBJ1-2 TRBV6-4 . CASSIDSLANYGYTF TGTGCCAGCAGTATAGACAGTTTAGCTAACTATGGCTACACCTTC
14 . TRBJ1-1 TRBV10-3 TRBD1 CAISDRGWNTEAFF TGTGCCATCAGTGACAGGGGGTGGAACACTGAAGCTTTCTTT
16 . TRBJ2-7 TRBV7-2 TRBD1 CASSLAGTASSYEQYF TGTGCCAGCAGCCTCGCCGGGACAGCTTCCTCCTACGAGCAGTACTTC
14 . TRBJ2-7 TRBV10-3 TRBD1 CAISESMSTGGQYF TGTGCCATCAGTGAGTCGATGTCGACAGGGGGGCAGTACTTC
11 . TRBJ2-7 TRBV30 . CAWTRTDEQYF TGTGCCTGGACCCGAACGGACGAGCAGTACTTC
17 . TRBJ1-3 TRBV5-5 . CASSFNAVISSGNTIYF TGTGCCAGCAGCTTTAACGCGGTCATAAGCTCTGGAAACACCATATATTTT
16 . TRBJ1-3 TRBV7-2 TRBD1 CASSPGPDRAGNTIYF TGTGCCAGCAGCCCCGGACCGGACAGGGCTGGAAACACCATATATTTT
15 few TRBJ1-6 TRBV28 . CASSYGDTYNSPLHF TGTGCCAGCAGTTATGGGGACACCTATAATTCACCCCTCCACTTT
13 . TRBJ1-1 TRBV12-3/TRBV12-4 . CASSLDRRTEAFF TGTGCCAGCAGCCTTGACAGGCGGACTGAAGCTTTCTTT
16 once TRBJ2-3 TRBV19 . CASSRFRPTHTDTQYF TGTGCCAGTAGTCGCTTCAGGCCTACTCACACAGATACGCAGTATTTT